Following are 19 T cell receptor beta chains from one sample sequenced in a study of T-cell reconstitution after alpha-beta-depleted transplantation in children (dated by TCRdb to about 2016). Library prep was done by PCR. The sequencer listed for this sample is Illumina HiSeq 2500. TCR libraries were prepared with molecular barcoding, using unique molecular identifiers to normalize TCRbeta repertoire quantification. TCRdb itself trimmed the public reads at Q25 with fastp, ran MiXCR and retained productive beta chains. Entries that share a CDR3 protein sequence are merged under the most common genes and DNA. This sample comprises about 74,000 distinct CDR3 sequences, roughly 14% of them detected only once. The leading ten clones occupy 25% to 35% of the sample. In light of the paper, this sample's treatment or condition label describes: allogeneic hematopoietic cell transplantation with graft depleted of TCRalphabeta T cells and CD19 B cells.

The material sequenced was PBMCs, mostly from graft donor cells, taken 180 days after TCRalphabeta/CD19-depleted stem cell transplant. All receptors come from a male patient aged 2 to 9 who had a stem cell transplant for acute lymphoblastic leukemia, so the T cells may come from the graft donor.

The V gene is TRBV20-1, the J gene TRBJ1-5, with D perhaps TRBD1 (5 bases). The V gene's germline CDR1 is DFQATT and CDR2 SNEGSKA (reference sequence). V lost 0 bases to trimming and J lost 1 base, with 10 bases between them. There are 15 residues in the CDR3. This chain's CDR3 is CSARDPGASNQPQHF. The CDR3 region has the DNA TGCAGTGCTAGAGATCCCGGGGCCAGCAATCAGCCCCAGCATTTT.

This chain joins TRBV25-1 and TRBJ2-3; D is possibly TRBD2 (6 bases). V gave up 6 bases and J gave up 4 bases, with 11 bases separating them. Looked up from germline, CDR1 is MGHDK and CDR2 is SYGVNS. The CDR3 is made up of 13 amino acids. The CDR3 region has the DNA TGTGCCAGCAGGGGGGGATGGTCAGATACGCAGTATTTT. Its protein is CASRGGWSDTQYF.

This clonotype occurred a few times. The chain uses TRBV10-3 and TRBJ2-1, with 7 bases matching TRBD1. V trimming: 7 bases; J trimming: 12 bases; junction bases outside the gene matches: 9. CDR1 ENHRY and CDR2 SYGVKD come from the germline V gene. The CDR3 runs to 12 residues. The CDR3: CAINGRQGAQFF. The CDR3 DNA reads as TGTGCCATCAATGGACGACAGGGCGCGCAGTTCTTC.

This clonotype came up many times. The chain recombines TRBV7-6 with TRBJ2-2; D uncertain. V lost 5 bases and J 6 bases, leaving 10 bases between the germline ends. Per the germline V gene, CDR1 is SGHVS and CDR2 is FNYEAQ. This CDR3 comprises 13 residues. DNA for the CDR3: TGTGCCAGCAGCGCATCTTTATCCGGGGAGCTGTTTTTT. Protein sequence: CASSASLSGELFF.

The chain recombines TRBV7-2 with TRBJ2-5, with D perhaps assigned TRBD1 or TRBD2 (6 bases each). Germline CDR1 reads SGHTA; CDR2 reads FQGNSA. This CDR3 is built from 13 residues. With 5 bases removed from V and 2 bases from J, the gap between germline ends came to 9 bases. The DNA of the CDR3 is TGTGCCAGCAGCCGGGGGCCACAAGAGACCCAGTACTTC. Translating it yields CASSRGPQETQYF.

This clonotype was found a few times. The V and J genes are TRBV9 and TRBJ2-5; unclear D gene. Germline V gene lookup returns CDR1 SGDLS and CDR2 YYNGEE. The CDR3 totals 15 residues. V shed 0 bases and J shed 4 bases, with 13 bases lying between them. Here the CDR3 reads CASSVATHRRETQYF. The CDR3 DNA is TGTGCCAGCAGCGTAGCTACCCACAGAAGAGAGACCCAGTACTTC.

This chain joins TRBV20-1 and TRBJ2-1; possibly TRBD1 for D (5 bases). The V gene lost 2 bases and the J gene lost 8 bases, with 19 bases spanning the gap. The CDR3 extends over 15 amino acids. CDR1 and CDR2 (germline): DFQATT, SNEGSKA (reference sequence). The CDR3: CSARSMDTPAHEQFF. CDR3 sequence (DNA): TGCAGTGCTAGATCAATGGACACTCCCGCCCATGAGCAGTTCTTC.

This clonotype was counted at least ten times. The rearrangement links TRBV15 to TRBJ2-1; 10 nucleotides agree with TRBD1. Germline V lookup: CDR1 LNHNV, CDR2 YYDKDF (reference sequence). Trimming removed 3 bases from V and 8 bases from J; junction bases left unmatched: 4. The CDR3 sequence is 14 residues long. In nucleotides, the CDR3 is TGTGCCACCAGCAGTGGGACAGGGGCATATGAGCAGTTCTTC. Translation: CATSSGTGAYEQFF.

The V and J genes are TRBV6-1 and TRBJ2-5; D is perhaps TRBD1 or TRBD2 (7 bases each). The CDR3 extends over 15 amino acids. Germline CDR1 is MNHNS and CDR2 is SASEGT. V was shortened by 2 bases and J by 7 bases, with 17 bases between the two germline ends. CDR3 sequence (DNA): TGTGCCAGCAGTGAATTGCCAGGGGGGGGAGGGACCCAGTACTTC. It yields the protein CASSELPGGGGTQYF.

The chain has TRBV7-6 and TRBJ2-7, with TRBD1 matching 8 bases. The trim removed 1 base at V and 5 bases at J, leaving 4 bases unmatched. The CDR3 spans 14 residues. Per the germline V gene, CDR1 is SGHVS and CDR2 is FNYEAQ. The CDR3: CASSLGQGWDEQYF. The CDR3 coding sequence is TGTGCCAGCAGCTTAGGACAGGGGTGGGACGAGCAGTACTTC.

This clonotype has a count of ten or more. The genes are TRBV6-5 and TRBJ1-2; D gene uncertain. The V and J ends lost 6 bases and 4 bases respectively, with 9 bases between them. This CDR3 region has 12 residues. CDR1 MNHEY and CDR2 SVGAGI come from the germline V gene. The CDR3 sequence: CASSPGFYGYTF. The CDR3 coding sequence is TGTGCCAGCAGCCCAGGATTCTATGGCTACACCTTC.

To note about this clonotype: A much more abundant neighbour one base away suggests this may be a read error. The rearrangement links TRBV7-7 to TRBJ2-2; D is possibly TRBD1 (7 bases). The germline CDR1 and CDR2 sequences are SSHAT and FNYEAQ (reference sequence). CDR3 length: 14 amino acids. In DNA form, the CDR3 reads TGTGCCAGCAGCTTAGACAGGGGCACCGGGGAGGTGTTTTTT. This encodes CASSLDRGTGEVFF. Full variable domain (missing parts from reference TRBV7-7 and TRBJ2-2): GAGVSQSPRYKVTKRGQDVTLRCDPISSHATLYWYQQALGQGPEFLTYFNYEAQPDKSGLPSDRFSAERPEGSISTLTIQRTEQRDSAMYRCASSLDRGTGEVFFGEGSRLTVL.

This clonotype was counted ten times or more. The chain employs TRBV11-2 and TRBJ2-5; 7 positions match TRBD1. Germline V CDR1 and CDR2: SGHAT, FQNNGV. Losses at the gene ends were 1 base for V and 1 base for J; bases not matched to a gene: 3. This CDR3 region has 15 residues. The CDR3, as DNA: TGTGCCAGCAGCTTAGTCAGGGGGTTCCAAGAGACCCAGTACTTC. Translated: CASSLVRGFQETQYF.

This clonotype has just a few counts. The chain recombines TRBV10-3 with TRBJ2-2; D is unresolved. The germline gives CDR1 ENHRY, CDR2 SYGVKD. Trimming removed 10 bases from V and 2 bases from J, with 14 bases in between. This CDR3 has 14 residues. CDR3 residues: CATRSHENTGELFF. In DNA form, the CDR3 reads TGTGCCACCCGTAGCCATGAAAACACCGGGGAGCTGTTTTTT.

The chain combines TRBV5-4 with TRBJ2-4; 7 bases are shared with TRBD1. The V gene end was trimmed by 4 bases and the J gene end by 9 bases; junction bases not matched to a gene: 10. Germline assignment: CDR1 SGHNT and CDR2 YYREEE (reference sequence). The length of the CDR3 is 14 residues. The CDR3 nucleotides are TGTGCCAGCAGCCTACTTACAGGGGAAGGCATTCAGTACTTC. This translates into CASSLLTGEGIQYF.

The CDR3 sequence is CASGRYDRLQETQYF. The CDR3 region has the DNA TGCGCCAGCGGTCGGTACGACAGGTTGCAAGAGACCCAGTACTTC. The chain is built from TRBV5-1 and TRBJ2-5; the D gene is possibly TRBD1 (6 bases). V dropped 7 bases and J dropped 2 bases, with 18 bases sitting between them. The germline V gene encodes CDR1 SGHRS and CDR2 YFSETQ. The length of the CDR3 is 15 residues.

J is TRBJ1-2 and V is TRBV6-5; D unclear. Germline CDR1 reads MNHEY; CDR2 reads SVGAGI. V lost 2 bases and J lost 4, with 11 bases in between. This CDR3 comprises 14 residues. The DNA for the CDR3 is TGTGCCAGCAGTTACGGGCCTATTAGCTATGGCTACACCTTC. It encodes CASSYGPISYGYTF.

V gene TRBV6-1 combines with J gene TRBJ1-2; 7 bases are a match to TRBD1. This CDR3 has 14 amino acids. Looked up from germline, CDR1 is MNHNS and CDR2 is SASEGT. Trimming removed 5 bases from V and 4 bases from J; junction bases left unmatched: 7. DNA of the CDR3: TGTGCCAGCAGTCTCACAGGGGCAGTCTATGGCTACACCTTC. Translation: CASSLTGAVYGYTF.

The gene calls are TRBV9 and TRBJ1-4, with no clear D. This CDR3 has 15 amino acids. Germline CDR1 reads SGDLS; CDR2 reads YYNGEE. V lost 0 bases and J lost 6, with 12 bases in between. The CDR3 nucleotides are TGTGCCAGCAGCGTAGATGGTAGACCGGATGAAAAACTGTTTTTT. It encodes CASSVDGRPDEKLFF.